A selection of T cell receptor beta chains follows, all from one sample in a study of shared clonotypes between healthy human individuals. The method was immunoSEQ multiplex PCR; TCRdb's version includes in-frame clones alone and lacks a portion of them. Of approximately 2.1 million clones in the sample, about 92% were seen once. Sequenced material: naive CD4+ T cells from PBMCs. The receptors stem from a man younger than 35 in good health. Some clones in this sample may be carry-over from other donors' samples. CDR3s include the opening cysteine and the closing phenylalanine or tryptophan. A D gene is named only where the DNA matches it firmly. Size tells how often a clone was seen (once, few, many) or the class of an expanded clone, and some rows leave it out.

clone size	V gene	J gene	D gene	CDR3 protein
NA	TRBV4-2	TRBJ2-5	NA	CASSQEVASKVGTQYF
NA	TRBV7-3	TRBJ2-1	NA	CASSQIGSYNEQFF
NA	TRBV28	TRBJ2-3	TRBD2	CASIPGLGSKGSDTQYF
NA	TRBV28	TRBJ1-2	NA	CASSFQGGAGSGYTF
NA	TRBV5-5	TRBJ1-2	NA	CASSLGPGRGGYTF
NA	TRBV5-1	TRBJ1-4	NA	CASSLQGTNEKLFF
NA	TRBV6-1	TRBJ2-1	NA	CASRDDSFSYNEQFF
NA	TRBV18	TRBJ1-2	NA	CASSGANYGYTF
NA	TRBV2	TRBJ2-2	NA	CASNPNTGDLFF
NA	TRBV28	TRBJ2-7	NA	CASMVWGPNSYEQYF
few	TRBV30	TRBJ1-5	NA	CAWGRGSQINQPQHF
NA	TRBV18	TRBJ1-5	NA	CATQSGSNQPQHF
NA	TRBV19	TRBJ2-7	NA	CASSIGIYSSYEQYF
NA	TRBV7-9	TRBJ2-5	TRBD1	CASSPGTGYWETQYF
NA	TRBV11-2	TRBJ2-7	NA	CASSLETAEQYF
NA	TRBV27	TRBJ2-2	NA	CASSPRGVYTGELFF
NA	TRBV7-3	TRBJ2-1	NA	CASSLSGSYNEQFF